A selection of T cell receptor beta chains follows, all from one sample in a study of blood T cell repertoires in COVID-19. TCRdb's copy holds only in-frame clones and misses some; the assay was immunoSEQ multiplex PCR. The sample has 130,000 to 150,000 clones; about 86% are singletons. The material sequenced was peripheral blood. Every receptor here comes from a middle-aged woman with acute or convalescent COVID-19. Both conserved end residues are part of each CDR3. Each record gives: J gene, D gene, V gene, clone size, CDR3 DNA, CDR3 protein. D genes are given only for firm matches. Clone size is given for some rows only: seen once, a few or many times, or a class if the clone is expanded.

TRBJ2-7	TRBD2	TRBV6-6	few	TGTGCCAGCAGTTCCCGGGGACTAGCGGGAGTCCACGAGCAGTACTTC	CASSSRGLAGVHEQYF
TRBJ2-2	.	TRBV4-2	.	TGTGCCAGCAGCCAAGGTACGGGAGACACCGGGGAGCTGTTTTTT	CASSQGTGDTGELFF
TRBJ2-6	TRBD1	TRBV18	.	TGTGCCAGCTCACCTGACTCAGGGGGCGCTGCTGGGGCCAACGTCCTGACTTTC	CASSPDSGGAAGANVLTF
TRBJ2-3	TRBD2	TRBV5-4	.	TGTGCCAGTTCGCGGGGGGTCACAGATACGCAGTATTTT	CASSRGVTDTQYF
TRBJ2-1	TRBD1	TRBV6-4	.	TGTGCCAGCAGTGATTCCTCCGGGACAGGGGGCAATGAGCAGTTCTTC	CASSDSSGTGGNEQFF
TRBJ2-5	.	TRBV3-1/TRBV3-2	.	TGTGCCAGCAGCCCTACAGGGGGGGTAGAGACCCAGTACTTC	CASSPTGGVETQYF
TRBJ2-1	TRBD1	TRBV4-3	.	TGCGCCAGCAGCCAAGAATGGGTGACAGGGGGCAATGAGCAGTTCTTC	CASSQEWVTGGNEQFF
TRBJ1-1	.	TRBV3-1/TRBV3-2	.	TGTGCCAGCAGCCAAGATAGCCATCCGTGGATCACTGAAGCTTTCTTT	CASSQDSHPWITEAFF
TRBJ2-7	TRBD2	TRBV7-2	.	TGTGCCAGCAGCTTAGCTAGCGGGAGTTCCTACGAGCAGTACTTC	CASSLASGSSYEQYF
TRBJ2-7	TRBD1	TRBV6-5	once	TGTGCCAGCAGCTGGGGACAGGGGGGTTCCTACGAGCAGTACTTC	CASSWGQGGSYEQYF
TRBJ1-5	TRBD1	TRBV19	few	TGTGCCAGTAGTATCGTGACAGGGTTTCAGCCCCAGCATTTT	CASSIVTGFQPQHF
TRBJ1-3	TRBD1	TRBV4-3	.	TGCGCCAGCAGCCAGCGGACCGGGACAGGGTCTGGAAACACCATATATTTT	CASSQRTGTGSGNTIYF
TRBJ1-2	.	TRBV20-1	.	TGCAGTGCAGACGGGGTCTATGGCTACACCTTC	CSADGVYGYTF
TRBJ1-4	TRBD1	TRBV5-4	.	TGTGCCAGCAGCTCCGTGACAGGGACGAATGAAAAACTGTTTTTT	CASSSVTGTNEKLFF
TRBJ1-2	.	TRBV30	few	TGTGCCTGGAATCAGGGGCTAGAGTATGGCTACACCTTC	CAWNQGLEYGYTF
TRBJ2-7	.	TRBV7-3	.	TGTGCCAGCAGCTTTAGCGCAAGCTCCTACGAGCAGTACTTC	CASSFSASSYEQYF
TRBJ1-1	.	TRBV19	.	TGTGCCAGTAGTATAGAGCGGGGGCGGACCACTGAAGCTTTCTTT	CASSIERGRTTEAFF
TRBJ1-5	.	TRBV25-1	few	TGTGCCAGCAGTGAATCTCGTGGCAGGTCCAATCAGCCCCAGCATTTT	CASSESRGRSNQPQHF
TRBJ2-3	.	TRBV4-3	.	TGCGCCAGCAGCCAGGGCCTGGTGGATACGCAGTATTTT	CASSQGLVDTQYF
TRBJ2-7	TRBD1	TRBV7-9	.	TGTGCCAGCAGCTCGGATCGGACAGGGGTTTCCTACGAGCAGTACTTC	CASSSDRTGVSYEQYF
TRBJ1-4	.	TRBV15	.	TGTGCCACCAGCAGATTCCGCGGTGAAAAACTGTTTTTT	CATSRFRGEKLFF
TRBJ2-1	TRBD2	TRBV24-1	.	TGTGCCACCAGTGCAAGCGGGAGTTCCATCCATGAGCAGTTCTTC	CATSASGSSIHEQFF
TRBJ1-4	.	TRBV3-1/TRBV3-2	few	TGTGCCAGCAGCCAAGATCTTTTGTTACAGAATAATGAAAAACTGTTTTTT	CASSQDLLLQNNEKLFF
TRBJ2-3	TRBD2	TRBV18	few	TGTGCCAGCTCACTCACGACTAGCGCCTACACAGATACGCAGTATTTT	CASSLTTSAYTDTQYF
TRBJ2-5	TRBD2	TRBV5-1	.	TGCGCCAGCAGCTTGGGGGGACTAGCGGGAGGAGAGACCCAGTACTTC	CASSLGGLAGGETQYF
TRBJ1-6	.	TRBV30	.	TGTGCCTGGAGTGTGGGGGGAAGATCCTATAATTCACCCCTCCACTTT	CAWSVGGRSYNSPLHF
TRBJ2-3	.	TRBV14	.	TGTGCCAGCAGCAACCCTGGCGATACGCAGTATTTT	CASSNPGDTQYF
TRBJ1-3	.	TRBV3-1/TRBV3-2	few	TGTGCCAGCAGCCAAGTACCGGGTAGTTCTGGAAACACCATATATTTT	CASSQVPGSSGNTIYF
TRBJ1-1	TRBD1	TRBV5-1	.	TGCGCCAGCAGCTTCCAGGGACAGACTGAAGCTTTCTTT	CASSFQGQTEAFF
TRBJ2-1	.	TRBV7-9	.	TGTGCCAGCAGCTTAGCGGTACAGGACAATGAGCAGTTCTTC	CASSLAVQDNEQFF
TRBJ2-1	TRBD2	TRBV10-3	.	TGTGCCATCAGTGAGTCGAACGCGGGGGGGGTACTTGAGCAGTTCTTC	CAISESNAGGVLEQFF
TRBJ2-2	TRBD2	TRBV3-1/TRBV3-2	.	TGTGCCAGCAGCCAAGATCTAGGGACTAGCCCCACGTGGGGGGAGCTGTTTTTT	CASSQDLGTSPTWGELFF
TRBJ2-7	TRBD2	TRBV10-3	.	TGTGCCATCAGTGAGGGAGGACTAGGAGTTCGCGAGCAGTACTTC	CAISEGGLGVREQYF
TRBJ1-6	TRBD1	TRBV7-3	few	TGTGCCAGCGTACAAACCGGGACAGCCTATAATTCACCCCTCCACTTT	CASVQTGTAYNSPLHF
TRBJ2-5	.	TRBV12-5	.	TGTGCTAGTGGTTTGGACTTTGAGTACCAAGAGACCCAGTACTTC	CASGLDFEYQETQYF
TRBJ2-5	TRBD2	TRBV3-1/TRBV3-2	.	TGTGCCAGCAGCCAAGTAACTAGCGGGCCTCAAGAGACCCAGTACTTC	CASSQVTSGPQETQYF
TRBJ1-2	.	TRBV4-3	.	TGCGCCAGCAGCCAAGATCAGGCCGGCTATGGCTACACCTTC	CASSQDQAGYGYTF
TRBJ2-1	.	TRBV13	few	TGTGCCAGCAGCTCCTCAAGGGAGGTGGATGAGCAGTTCTTC	CASSSSREVDEQFF
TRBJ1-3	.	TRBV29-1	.	TGCAGCGTAGAGGAAGTGGTAAACACCATATATTTT	CSVEEVVNTIYF
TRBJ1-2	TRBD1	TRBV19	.	TGTGCCAGTAGTCTAGGGACAGGGGGCTACACCTTC	CASSLGTGGYTF
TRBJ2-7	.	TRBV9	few	TGTGCCAGCAGCGTAGAGGGTACCCAGCGGTACGAGCAGTACTTC	CASSVEGTQRYEQYF
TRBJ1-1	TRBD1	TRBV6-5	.	TGTGCCAGCAGTCAGACAGGGGGGAGGACTGAAGCTTTCTTT	CASSQTGGRTEAFF
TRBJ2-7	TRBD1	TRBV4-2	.	TGTGCCAGCAGCCAAGGTACAGGGGACCTATCCTACGAGCAGTACTTC	CASSQGTGDLSYEQYF
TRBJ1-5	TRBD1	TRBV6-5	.	TGTGCCAGCAGTTGGGGACAGGCTGATCAGCCCCAGCATTTT	CASSWGQADQPQHF
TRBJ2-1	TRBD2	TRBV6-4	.	TGTGCCAGCAGGAGTGTAGCGGGAAAGAATGAGCAGTTCTTC	CASRSVAGKNEQFF
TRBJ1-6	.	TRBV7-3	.	TGTGCCAGCAGCTCGGACAGTTTTTCCCCCCTCCACTTT	CASSSDSFSPLHF
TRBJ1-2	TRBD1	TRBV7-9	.	TGTGCCAGCAGCTTGGGACAGGGGTATGGCTACACCTTC	CASSLGQGYGYTF
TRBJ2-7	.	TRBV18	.	TGTGCCAGCTCACCAAGGCAGGGTATCTTAGAGCAGTACTTC	CASSPRQGILEQYF
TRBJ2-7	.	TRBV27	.	TGTGCCAGCAGTTTAAGCCCCTTCTTGGCGGGCTATTCCTACGAGCAGTACTTC	CASSLSPFLAGYSYEQYF
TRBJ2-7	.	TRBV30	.	TGTGCCTGGAACAGTAAAGGGGGGGCGTCCTACGAGCAGTACTTC	CAWNSKGGASYEQYF
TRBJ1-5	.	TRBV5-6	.	TGTGCCAGCAGCGTTAGGGGATTCAGCAATCAGCCCCAGCATTTT	CASSVRGFSNQPQHF
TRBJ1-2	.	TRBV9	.	TGTGCCAGCAGCGTAGGGAGCCCAGCTAACTATGGCTACACCTTC	CASSVGSPANYGYTF
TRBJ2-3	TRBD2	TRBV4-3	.	TGCGCCAGCAGCCAAGAACCGTCGGGGGGGGGCCTTACAGATACGCAGTATTTT	CASSQEPSGGGLTDTQYF
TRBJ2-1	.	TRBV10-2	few	TGCGCCAGCAGTGATTATGGAGATGAGCAGTTCTTC	CASSDYGDEQFF
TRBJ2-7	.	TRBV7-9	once	TGTGCCAGCAGCCCTAATTTGGGGCCCTACGAGCAGTACTTC	CASSPNLGPYEQYF
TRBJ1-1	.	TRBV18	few	TGTGCCAGCTCTGCGGGGGACGGCACTGAAGCTTTCTTT	CASSAGDGTEAFF
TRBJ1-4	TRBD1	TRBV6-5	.	TGTGCCAGCAGGACAGGGGGAGAGGAAAAACTGTTTTTT	CASRTGGEEKLFF